This T cell receptor (beta chain) was sequenced during a study of blood T cell repertoires in COVID-19 (dated by TCRdb to 2020 to 2022). About the study as a whole: The collaborator samples originated in the United States, Italy and Spain and spanned the acute and convalescent phases of COVID-19. The prospective study material was composed of cDNA or gDNA derived from T cells, B-cell-depleted T cells, or PBMCs. The dataset comprised deeply sampled blood TCRbeta repertoires from subjects exposed to, actively infected with, or recovered from COVID-19. The repertoires were released in a freely available public database meant as a resource for research on the immune response to SARS-CoV-2. Samples came from the ongoing ImmuneRACE study (first 160 participants) plus 1,254 subjects from 6 global collaborators. A de-identified subject ID, COVID-19 status, age in years and sex were almost always included in the sample metadata. Where HLA class I and class II types were available, the types were taken from metadata supplied by the sample provider, not from assay-based typing.

General study outcomes and caveats: Clinical and demographic metadata were provided uncurated, with the amount varying by source and participant.

The immunoSEQ Assay, a bias-controlled multiplex PCR, was used to amplify TCRbeta CDR3 regions from genomic DNA. In the source study's methods: The number of nucleated cells in each sample was estimated by amplification of reference gene primers within the assay. Sequence reads were collapsed and filtered to measure the absolute abundance of every unique TCRbeta CDR3 rearrangement. For each sample, productive Simpson clonality was calculated as the square root of Simpson's diversity index over productive rearrangements. TCRdb obtained this table from immuneACCESS and retained in-frame rearrangements with V and J assigned. These tables miss some clones; where compared with another copy, unresolved V genes account for less than half of the shortfall, and the remainder is unexplained. The V and J calls and clone size are taken from that table; D and trimming were inferred from the DNA. In this sample the table shows around 260,000 clones, 85% to 90% of which occur a single time. Clones ranked in the top ten supply over 5% of the sample.

Via the germline V gene, CDR1 is MNHEY and CDR2 SVGAGI. Compared with germline, V lacks 6 bases and J lacks 10 bases; bases without a gene match: 13. The CDR3 runs 14 residues from the cysteine to the phenylalanine. The sequence is cut down to CDR3 DNA, 42 bases in frame from base 1. Concerning this clone: This receptor's antigen is unknown. No quality values exist for individual bases; no much larger clone is one base distant.

At one collaborating source in Seattle, patients were enrolled during active infection and were followed longitudinally through the course of disease. The collaborating institutions used their own protocols to collect whole blood in K2EDTA tubes. For TCRbeta analysis, collaborators shipped samples in one of three forms: frozen whole blood, isolated PBMCs, or DNA extracted from either of those sample types. The clonotype comes from a woman aged 55-70 years with COVID-19, enrolled during active disease. Sequences were obtained from peripheral blood. The chain was built from TRBV6-5 and TRBJ2-7, and TRBD2 matches 9 of the central bases. The CDR3: CASSRLAASLPQYF. The nucleotides read TGTGCCAGCAGCCGACTAGCGGCTTCCCTCCCCCAGTACTTC.